One and the same sample provided the 24 T cell receptor beta chains below, sequenced in a study of T cell changes during pregnancy in multiple sclerosis (dated by TCRdb to between 2018 and 2021). Libraries came from the immunoSEQ multiplex PCR assay. Sourced from immuneACCESS, this table was stored by TCRdb with only in-frame sequences that have V and J called. A share of the clones is absent; for the studies checked, an unresolved V gene accounts for under half, and the remainder has no known explanation. The sample table records around 100,000 clones; over 75% of these occur just once. The ten top clones hold approximately 0.8% of the sample. Material: peripheral blood, obtained in the second trimester of pregnancy. These receptors were taken from a female donor in good health, enrolled as a control in a pregnancy study.

The chain is built from TRBV7-2 and TRBJ1-2; no clear D. The CDR3 loop spans 14 amino acids. V was clipped by 5 bases and J by 3 bases, with 13 bases between them. Germline V gives CDR1 SGHTA, CDR2 FQGNSA. CDR3 amino acids: CASSLGISDYGYTF. The CDR3 DNA reads as TGTGCCAGCAGCCTCGGGATCTCCGACTATGGCTACACCTTC.

For the CDR3, the DNA is TGTGCCAGCAGTGATCCTAGCGGGGTTACAGATACGCAGTATTTT. Its protein is CASSDPSGVTDTQYF. The J gene is TRBJ2-3, the V gene TRBV25-1, with 9 bases fitting TRBD2. Germline V gene sequence: CDR1 MGHDK, CDR2 SYGVNS. J was trimmed by 3 bases and V by 3 bases; bases with no gene match: 4. The CDR3 has 15 amino acids.

DNA for the CDR3: TGCGCCAGCAGCCAGGCTGACAGCCTAAATGAAAAACTGTTTTTT. Amino acid sequence: CASSQADSLNEKLFF. This rearrangement joins TRBV4-1 to TRBJ1-4; possible D gene TRBD1, 5 bases. The V and J ends lost 3 bases and 5 bases respectively, with 13 bases between them. Germline CDR1 is MGHRA and CDR2 is YSYEKL. The CDR3 covers 15 residues.

This chain joins TRBV5-1 and TRBJ2-7; tentative D call: TRBD1 (6 bases). The germline V gene has CDR1 SGHRS and CDR2 YFSETQ. V was cut by 0 bases and J by 2 bases, with 18 bases left in between. The CDR3 sequence is 17 residues long. The CDR3 loop is CASSLARGHLSPYEQYF. The CDR3 region has the DNA TGCGCCAGCAGCTTGGCTAGGGGACATTTGTCCCCCTACGAGCAGTACTTC. Filled out from reference TRBV5-1 and TRBJ2-7, the complete variable domain reads KAGVTQTPRYLIKTRGQQVTLSCSPISGHRSVSWYQQTPGQGLQFLFEYFSETQRNKGNFPGRFSGRQFSNSRSEMNVSTLELGDSALYLCASSLARGHLSPYEQYFGPGTRLTVT.

This chain links TRBV5-1 with TRBJ1-1; unclear D gene. The germline V and J ends were trimmed by 7 bases and 0 bases, with 10 bases remaining between them. The V gene's germline CDR1 is SGHRS and CDR2 YFSETQ. This CDR3 has 13 residues. Here the CDR3 reads CASRPYMNTEAFF. The CDR3 DNA is TGCGCCAGCCGTCCTTACATGAACACTGAAGCTTTCTTT.

This rearrangement joins TRBV29-1 to TRBJ1-2, with D uncertain. The V end lost 3 bases, the J end lost 4 bases, and 9 bases lay between the germline ends. This CDR3 has 12 residues. The germline CDR1 and CDR2 sequences are SQVTM and ANQGSEA. This chain's CDR3 is CSVEHKPYGYTF. The CDR3 coding sequence is TGCAGCGTTGAGCACAAACCCTATGGCTACACCTTC.

The chain couples TRBV30 to TRBJ1-2; 9 bases line up with TRBD1. Germline V gene sequence: CDR1 GTSNPN, CDR2 SVGIG (reference sequence). This CDR3 is 13 amino acids long. After removal of 8 bases from V and 1 base from J, the junction contained 5 bases not matched to a gene. Here the CDR3 DNA reads TGTGCCAGCGACAGGGGGTTTAACTATGGCTACACCTTC. It translates to CASDRGFNYGYTF.

The chain uses TRBV27 and TRBJ2-7, with 8 bases matching TRBD1. V lost 4 bases, J lost 1 base, and 12 bases stayed unmatched. CDR1 and CDR2 (germline): MNHEY, SMNVEV (reference sequence). This CDR3 contains 17 residues. Here the CDR3 reads CASSSLSTTGASYEQYF. In DNA form, the CDR3 reads TGTGCCAGCAGTTCCCTCTCGACGACAGGGGCATCCTACGAGCAGTACTTC.

The rearrangement joins TRBV7-2 to TRBJ1-2; D is uncertain. The germline CDR1 and CDR2 sequences are SGHTA and FQGNSA. CDR3 length equals 13 residues. V lost 0 bases and J lost 12, with 14 bases in between. The CDR3 DNA reads TGTGCCAGCAGCTTAGCGGTCAGGAGGTGGCACACCTTC. It specifies CASSLAVRRWHTF.

The chain is built from TRBV7-6 and TRBJ2-5; 8 bases are shared with TRBD1. The V gene end was trimmed by 3 bases and the J gene end by 5 bases; junction bases not matched to a gene: 5. This CDR3 contains 14 residues. Germline V CDR1 and CDR2: SGHVS, FNYEAQ. The CDR3 region has the DNA TGTGCCAGCAGCTTTCAGGGGGCTGAGGAGACCCAGTACTTC. It specifies CASSFQGAEETQYF.

This clone was seen just once. V usage is TRBV5-6 and J usage is TRBJ2-3; D perhaps matches TRBD2 (6 bases). Trimming removed 4 bases from V and 1 base from J, with 13 bases in between. Germline-derived CDR1 and CDR2 are SGHDT and YYEEEE. The length of the CDR3 is 15 residues. This CDR3 reads CASSPGGAGTDTQYF. The CDR3 DNA reads TGTGCCAGCAGCCCCGGCGGGGCGGGCACAGATACGCAGTATTTT.

V usage is TRBV11-2 and J usage is TRBJ1-6; D is unresolved. Trimming removed 1 base at V and 10 bases at J, with 14 bases between. The CDR3 has 15 residues. Germline V gene lookup returns CDR1 SGHAT and CDR2 FQNNGV. The CDR3: CASSLVQEVGSPLHF. CDR3 DNA: TGTGCCAGCAGCTTAGTGCAGGAGGTGGGCTCACCCCTCCACTTT.

This sequence joins TRBV5-1 and TRBJ2-7; 10 nucleotides align to TRBD1. The CDR3 totals 16 residues. Trimming at V came to 4 bases and at J to 0 bases, leaving 7 bases not matched to a gene. Germline V gene sequence: CDR1 SGHRS, CDR2 YFSETQ. CDR3 nucleotides: TGCGCCAGCAGCGCAAGACAGGGGGCAATCTCCTACGAGCAGTACTTC. Its translation is CASSARQGAISYEQYF.

J is TRBJ2-1 and V is TRBV19; 9 bases are a match to TRBD1. In germline, CDR1 is LNHDA, CDR2 SQIVND (reference sequence). Trimming removed 7 bases from V and 4 bases from J; junction bases left unmatched: 11. The CDR3 totals 16 residues. The chain's CDR3 is CASTFTPGTGYNEQFF. Written as DNA, the CDR3 is TGTGCCAGTACCTTCACGCCCGGGACAGGGTACAATGAGCAGTTCTTC.

This sequence joins TRBV5-1 and TRBJ2-1; 9 bases fit TRBD1. The germline V gene has CDR1 SGHRS and CDR2 YFSETQ. The CDR3 has 16 amino acids. Unmatched junction bases numbered 4, after V lost 0 bases and J lost 3 bases. The CDR3 DNA is TGCGCCAGCAGCTTGGAGGGGACAGGGAACTACAATGAGCAGTTCTTC. Translating it yields CASSLEGTGNYNEQFF.

This clone has only a few counts. This sequence joins TRBV9 and TRBJ1-6; D not resolved. Germline V gives CDR1 SGDLS, CDR2 YYNGEE. Trimming pared 0 bases from V and 9 bases from J, leaving 7 bases between. The CDR3 covers 13 residues. This chain's CDR3 is CASSVEEFSPLHF. The CDR3 nucleotides read TGTGCCAGCAGCGTAGAGGAGTTTTCACCCCTCCACTTT. Filled out from reference TRBV9 and TRBJ1-6, the complete variable domain reads DSGVTQTPKHLITATGQRVTLRCSPRSGDLSVYWYQQSLDQGLQFLIQYYNGEERAKGNILERFSAQQFPDLHSELNLSSLELGDSALYFCASSVEEFSPLHFGNGTRLTVT.

The chain employs TRBV25-1 and TRBJ1-4; D is perhaps TRBD1 (6 bases). V shed 4 bases and J shed 4 bases, with 19 bases lying between them. The CDR3 contains 17 residues. Germline V gene lookup returns CDR1 MGHDK and CDR2 SYGVNS. CDR3 sequence (DNA): TGTGCCAGCAGTGGACAAGTGGGGGCAGCATTTAATGAAAAACTGTTTTTT. This gives the protein CASSGQVGAAFNEKLFF. Full variable domain (rest looked up from reference TRBV25-1 and TRBJ1-4): EADIYQTPRYLVIGTGKKITLECSQTMGHDKMYWYQQDPGMELHLIHYSYGVNSTEKGDLSSESTVSRIRTEHFPLTLESARPSHTSQYLCASSGQVGAAFNEKLFFGSGTQLSVL.

The chain's CDR3 is CASKDLGQGLREQYF. The CDR3 bases are TGTGCCAGCAAAGACCTGGGACAGGGGCTGAGGGAGCAGTACTTC. The rearrangement joins TRBV2 to TRBJ2-7, with 10 bases fitting TRBD1. Germline CDR1 SNHLY, CDR2 FYNNEI. The V and J ends lost 7 bases and 7 bases, in that order; junction bases with no gene match: 13. The CDR3 has 15 residues.

This clone came up once. V gene TRBV20-1 combines with J gene TRBJ1-2, with unresolved D. This CDR3 is 11 amino acids long. The germline gives CDR1 DFQATT, CDR2 SNEGSKA (reference sequence). CDR3 sequence (DNA): TGCAGCGTACAAGACATGGGTGGCTACACCTTC. Residues: CSVQDMGGYTF.

The chain recombines TRBV5-1 with TRBJ1-3; no clear D gene. Germline V gene sequence: CDR1 SGHRS, CDR2 YFSETQ. Trimming left V 4 bases short and J 6 bases short, with 14 bases between. This CDR3 has 14 residues. CDR3 DNA: TGCGCCAGCAGCCCGGGTCATTATGAAAACACCATATATTTT. This gives the protein CASSPGHYENTIYF.

The rearrangement joins TRBV29-1 to TRBJ2-2, with D hard to call. CDR3 length: 14 amino acids. V lost 7 bases, J lost 1 base, and 13 bases lay in between. CDR1 and CDR2 (germline): SQVTM, ANQGSEA. CDR3 residues: CSAAARGNTGELFF. The CDR3 DNA reads TGCAGCGCCGCCGCCCGCGGGAACACCGGGGAGCTGTTTTTT.

V is TRBV2 and J is TRBJ2-2, with 7 positions matching TRBD1. The V segment lost 4 bases and the J segment 7 bases; nucleotides outside the gene matches: 6. CDR3 length: 14 amino acids. Germline CDR1 and CDR2: SNHLY and FYNNEI. In nucleotides, the CDR3 is TGTGCCAGCAGTGTTTTACAGGGGATCGGGGAGCTGTTTTTT. Translation: CASSVLQGIGELFF. The full variable domain, completed using reference TRBV2 and TRBJ2-2, is EPEVTQTPSHQVTQMGQEVILRCVPISNHLYFYWYRQILGQKVEFLVSFYNNEISEKSEIFDDQFSVERPDGSNFTLKIRSTKLEDSAMYFCASSVLQGIGELFFGEGSRLTVL.

The rearrangement uses TRBV5-1 and TRBJ2-1, with TRBD2 matching over 14 bases. V was clipped by 4 bases and J by 12 bases; unmatched bases: 21. The germline CDR1 and CDR2 sequences are SGHRS and YFSETQ. The CDR3 has 19 amino acids. The DNA for the CDR3 is TGCGCCAGCAGCCGTCGACTAGCGGGGGGGCTGAACGTCTGGAGGTGGCAGTTCTTC. Encoded protein: CASSRRLAGGLNVWRWQFF.

The chain has TRBV28 and TRBJ2-2; D is perhaps TRBD2 (5 bases). Deletions cut 3 bases from V and 7 bases from J, with 12 bases between. The CDR3 length is 14 residues. In germline, CDR1 is MDHEN, CDR2 SYDVKM. The CDR3 DNA reads TGTGCCAGCAGTTTGATTAGGGCGGGCGGGGAGCTGTTTTTT. This gives the protein CASSLIRAGGELFF. Filled out from reference TRBV28 and TRBJ2-2, the complete variable domain reads DVKVTQSSRYLVKRTGEKVFLECVQDMDHENMFWYRQDPGLGLRLIYFSYDVKMKEKGDIPEGYSVSREKKERFSLILESASTNQTSMYLCASSLIRAGGELFFGEGSRLTVL.